This T cell receptor (beta chain) was captured in a study of beta chain features in type 1 diabetes. Of the isolated RNA, all was reverse transcribed, and so the sequenced material was expressed TCRB transcripts. Regulatory, naive and central memory T cell samples averaged approximately 3.5 million reads. Data came from immunoSEQ multiplex PCR; TCRdb stores just in-frame clones and leaves some out. The sample records roughly 450,000 clones, more than 11% being singletons. Germline V CDR1 and CDR2: MGHRA, YSYEKL. V dropped 1 base and J dropped 0 bases, with 7 bases sitting between them. This CDR3 is built from 15 residues. Study results and caveats: More deletions and fewer insertions at VDJ junctions were seen in type 1 diabetes patients. Resolution of whether HLA type affects TCRB rearrangement was not achieved here. There was a moderate but significant shortening of TCRB CDR3s in all four CD4+ subsets of Type 1 diabetes patients.

Only a few counts were recorded for this clone. Its antigen remains unknown. Sequencing was done on a sample of naive CD4+ T cells from blood. The sequence derives from a man in his thirties or forties in good health. The genes are TRBV4-1 and TRBJ1-5; unclear D gene. The CDR3 region has the DNA TGCGCCAGCAGCCAAGGTGTCGCTAGCAATCAGCCCCAGCATTTT. Protein: CASSQGVASNQPQHF.